The 10 T cell receptor beta chains below all came from one sample that was sequenced in a study of OX40 agonist ivuxolimab in advanced cancers. Sequenced by immunoSEQ multiplex PCR; TCRdb stores in-frame clones only, minus some. The sample contains about 30,000 clones, around 74% of which appear only once. The material sequenced was CD4+ or CD8+ T cells sorted from blood, taken in a trial of the OX40 agonist ivuxolimab. The receptor source for this set is an adult with an advanced solid tumor such as melanoma, head and neck, liver or kidney cancer.

The V call is TRBV19, the J call TRBJ2-1; no reliable D call. V dropped 3 bases and J dropped 1 base, with 7 bases sitting between them. This CDR3 contains 14 residues. Germline CDR1 and CDR2: LNHDA and SQIVND (reference sequence). The CDR3 loop is CASSIPGSYNEQFF. The CDR3 coding sequence is TGTGCCAGTAGTATCCCAGGTTCCTACAATGAGCAGTTCTTC.

Here the CDR3 DNA reads TGTGCCAGCTCACCCGCTAGCGGGGTGAGGAATGAGCAGTTCTTC. Translated: CASSPASGVRNEQFF. V usage is TRBV18 and J usage is TRBJ2-1, with 9 bases identical to TRBD2. Per the germline V gene, CDR1 is KGHSH and CDR2 is LQKENI. The CDR3 covers 15 residues. J was trimmed by 7 bases and V by 3 bases; bases with no gene match: 7.

V is TRBV4-1 and J is TRBJ2-7, with D tentatively TRBD1 (5 bases). The germline V gene encodes CDR1 MGHRA and CDR2 YSYEKL. Trimming cost V 1 base and J 3 bases, with 10 bases left between them. The CDR3 length is 14 residues. The CDR3, as DNA: TGCGCCAGCAGCCAAGTCCTCCAGGGCTACGAGCAGTACTTC. This gives the protein CASSQVLQGYEQYF.

The rearrangement joins TRBV6-1 to TRBJ2-1, with 11 bases matching TRBD1. V shed 7 bases and J 7 bases; nucleotides not matched to a gene: 9. Germline V lookup: CDR1 MNHNS, CDR2 SASEGT. The CDR3 totals 15 residues. DNA of the CDR3: TGTGCCAGCACGGGGCGGGGACAGGGGGAAAATGAGCAGTTCTTC. Protein sequence: CASTGRGQGENEQFF.

The rearrangement joins TRBV7-9 to TRBJ1-3; D unresolved. Germline V CDR1 and CDR2: SEHNR, FQNEAQ (reference sequence). The CDR3 totals 13 residues. The germline V and J ends were trimmed by 1 base and 2 bases, with 3 bases remaining between them. The CDR3 sequence: CASSLVPGNTIYF. The DNA of the CDR3 is TGTGCCAGCAGCTTAGTTCCTGGAAACACCATATATTTT.

V is TRBV14 and J is TRBJ1-6; D is unclear. Trimming left V 1 base short and J 7 bases short, with 11 bases between. From germline, CDR1 is SGHDN and CDR2 FVKESK. This CDR3 is 15 amino acids long. The CDR3 loop is CASSQVNSRNSPLHF. The DNA for the CDR3 is TGTGCCAGCAGCCAAGTGAATAGTAGAAATTCACCCCTCCACTTT.

The gene calls are TRBV7-6 and TRBJ1-6; possible D gene TRBD1, 5 bases. This CDR3 comprises 15 residues. Germline-derived CDR1 and CDR2 are SGHVS and FNYEAQ. Trimming took 5 bases from V and 6 from J, leaving 14 bases between them. The CDR3 protein is CASSESDNFNSPLHF. CDR3 nucleotide sequence: TGTGCCAGCAGCGAATCGGACAACTTTAATTCACCCCTCCACTTT.

The chain uses TRBV5-1 and TRBJ2-7, with 8 bases identical to TRBD2. The CDR3 length is 13 residues. V was clipped by 4 bases and J by 0 bases; unmatched bases: 0. Germline V gives CDR1 SGHRS, CDR2 YFSETQ. CDR3 nucleotides: TGCGCCAGCAGCAGCGGGGGCTCCTACGAGCAGTACTTC. It codes for CASSSGGSYEQYF.

This clone was recorded a few times. The chain recombines TRBV19 with TRBJ1-5, with 12 bases aligning to TRBD1. This CDR3 spans 15 amino acids. V lost 6 bases and J lost 7; bases outside the gene matches: 7. CDR1 and CDR2 (germline): LNHDA, SQIVND (reference sequence). The DNA of the CDR3 is TGTGCCAGTAGGGGGACAGGGGGCGGTGGGCAGCCCCAGCATTTT. Translated: CASRGTGGGGQPQHF. Complete variable domain (other parts from reference TRBV19 and TRBJ1-5): DGGITQSPKYLFRKEGQNVTLSCEQNLNHDAMYWYRQDPGQGLRLIYYSQIVNDFQKGDIAEGYSVSREKKESFPLTVTSAQKNPTAFYLCASRGTGGGGQPQHFGDGTRLSIL.

The J gene is TRBJ1-1, the V gene TRBV5-1, with a weak D call TRBD1 (6 bases). Germline CDR1 reads SGHRS; CDR2 reads YFSETQ. The CDR3 is 12 residues long. Trimming shortened V by 2 bases and J by 11 bases, and 13 bases separated the two germline ends. CDR3 nucleotide sequence: TGCGCCAGCAGCTTAGGGGGGTACGGCGCTTTCTTT. Protein: CASSLGGYGAFF.